This entry is about one T cell receptor (beta chain). No antigen is known for it. The table came from immunoSEQ multiplex PCR; TCRdb's copy has only in-frame clones and leaves some out. The data contain under 100,000 clones, roughly four fifths of them singletons. The data are from a study of graft-versus-host responses after intestinal transplantation. Germline lookup yields CDR1 SGHTA and CDR2 FQGNSA. V lost 8 bases to trimming and J lost 3 bases; unmatched junction nucleotides: 6. This CDR3 spans 16 amino acids. This specimen was unstimulated CD4+ T cells sorted from spleen or lymph node cells, taken before intestinal transplant. The rearrangement links TRBV7-2 to TRBJ2-4; 14 bases map to TRBD2. The clonotype was recovered from a human donor who received an intestinal transplant. The CDR3 loop reads CASLGLAGVSKNIQYF. The CDR3 DNA reads TGTGCCAGCCTGGGACTAGCGGGAGTGAGCAAAAACATTCAGTACTTC.